Listed here are 8 T cell receptor beta chains from one sample, sequenced in a study of cytomegalovirus exposure and HLA in healthy donors. The PCR made use of 60 Vbeta and 13 Jbeta primers. Only in-frame clones appear in the TCRdb table, and some are missing; sequencing was by immunoSEQ multiplex PCR. The sample contains approximately 210,000 clones, around 76% of which appear only once. Sequenced: PBMCs. The receptors here all came from a man aged 40-49 years in good health and CMV-seropositive.

A single count supports this clone. The chain couples TRBV11-2 to TRBJ2-7, with 8 bases that match TRBD2. The CDR3 totals 13 residues. J gave up 5 bases and V 3 bases, and 3 bases lay outside the gene matches. Germline V gives CDR1 SGHAT, CDR2 FQNNGV. DNA for the CDR3: TGTGCCAGCAGCTTTCGAGCGGGAGACGAGCAGTACTTC. Translation gives CASSFRAGDEQYF.

V usage is TRBV4-1 and J usage is TRBJ1-2; 9 bases are shared with TRBD1. The J segment lost 4 bases and the V segment lost 1 base, leaving 7 bases of the junction unmatched. Germline V gene data show CDR1 as MGHRA and CDR2 as YSYEKL. This CDR3 has 16 amino acids. CDR3 residues: CASSQAPGTGSYGYTF. The CDR3 bases are TGCGCCAGCAGCCAAGCCCCCGGGACAGGGTCCTATGGCTACACCTTC.

The chain is built from TRBV30 and TRBJ2-3; TRBD2 agrees at 10 bases. Germline CDR1 reads GTSNPN; CDR2 reads SVGIG (reference sequence). J gave up 5 bases and V 4 bases, and 3 bases lay outside the gene matches. CDR3 size: 13 residues. As DNA, the CDR3 is TGTGCCTGGACTAGCGGGAGTAGAGATACGCAGTATTTT. Its protein product is CAWTSGSRDTQYF.

In this sample, this clone turned up once. The chain uses TRBV5-1 and TRBJ2-6; TRBD1 is a possible D gene (5 bases). The length of the CDR3 is 18 residues. V was pared by 0 bases and J by 0 bases, with 13 bases between. Germline V gene lookup returns CDR1 SGHRS and CDR2 YFSETQ. The CDR3 DNA is TGCGCCAGCAGCTTGGGAGACAGCCTTTCCTCTGGGGCCAACGTCCTGACTTTC. The encoded protein is CASSLGDSLSSGANVLTF.

The V call is TRBV2, the J call TRBJ2-1; D call uncertain. Per germline, CDR1 SNHLY and CDR2 FYNNEI. The CDR3 sequence is 14 residues long. The V and J ends lost 5 bases and 2 bases respectively, with 10 bases between them. CDR3 loop: CASSRGFPYNEQFF. CDR3 nucleotides: TGTGCCAGCAGTCGTGGCTTCCCCTACAATGAGCAGTTCTTC.

This clone was counted only a few times. The V and J genes are TRBV4-2 and TRBJ2-3, with 11 nucleotides matching TRBD2. The CDR3 runs to 17 residues. J was trimmed by 7 bases and V by 0 bases; bases with no gene match: 9. The V gene's germline CDR1 is LGHNA and CDR2 YNFKEQ. DNA of the CDR3: TGTGCCAGCAGCCAAGATTTGGTAACTAGCGGGAGTAATACGCAGTATTTT. It encodes CASSQDLVTSGSNTQYF.

This clone appeared a few times. The rearrangement links TRBV18 to TRBJ2-1; TRBD1 agrees at 10 bases. Germline V gives CDR1 KGHSH, CDR2 LQKENI. J lost 6 bases, V lost 4 bases, and 3 bases had no gene match. The CDR3 is made up of 14 amino acids. CDR3 region: CASSLDRGLNEQFF. CDR3 nucleotides: TGTGCCAGCTCACTAGACAGGGGGCTCAATGAGCAGTTCTTC.

The chain couples TRBV6-5 to TRBJ2-7; tentative D call: TRBD2 (6 bases). CDR1 and CDR2 from the germline V gene are MNHEY and SVGAGI. V was cut by 10 bases and J by 4 bases, with 11 bases left in between. The CDR3 is made up of 11 amino acids. This CDR3 reads CATIADYEQYF. CDR3 coding DNA: TGTGCCACCATAGCGGATTACGAGCAGTACTTC.